This T cell receptor beta chain was captured by sequencing in a study of CD8+CD57+ T cells in acquired aplastic anemia. The use of genomic DNA as template underpinned the TCR beta VDJ and CDR3 profiling. TCRdb called the reads again in MiXCR, with one record for every CDR3 protein. The sample shows around 180,000 distinct CDR3 sequences, about half of them seen only once. CD8+CD57+ cell expansion had been shown by flow cytometry in patients chosen for sequencing. CDR1 is SGHTA, CDR2 FQGNSA, per germline. The CDR3 spans 11 residues. V dropped 2 bases and J dropped 11 bases, with 9 bases sitting between them.

This chain connects TRBV7-2 to TRBJ1-1; tentatively, D is TRBD1 (5 bases). This TCR derives from a human donor with aplastic anemia. The material sequenced was sorted CD4+, CD8+, or CD8+CD57+ T cells (not recorded which) from PBMCs. The CDR3 region is CASSLRGCAFF. The CDR3 DNA sequence: TGTGCCAGCAGCTTACGGGGGTGCGCTTTCTTT.